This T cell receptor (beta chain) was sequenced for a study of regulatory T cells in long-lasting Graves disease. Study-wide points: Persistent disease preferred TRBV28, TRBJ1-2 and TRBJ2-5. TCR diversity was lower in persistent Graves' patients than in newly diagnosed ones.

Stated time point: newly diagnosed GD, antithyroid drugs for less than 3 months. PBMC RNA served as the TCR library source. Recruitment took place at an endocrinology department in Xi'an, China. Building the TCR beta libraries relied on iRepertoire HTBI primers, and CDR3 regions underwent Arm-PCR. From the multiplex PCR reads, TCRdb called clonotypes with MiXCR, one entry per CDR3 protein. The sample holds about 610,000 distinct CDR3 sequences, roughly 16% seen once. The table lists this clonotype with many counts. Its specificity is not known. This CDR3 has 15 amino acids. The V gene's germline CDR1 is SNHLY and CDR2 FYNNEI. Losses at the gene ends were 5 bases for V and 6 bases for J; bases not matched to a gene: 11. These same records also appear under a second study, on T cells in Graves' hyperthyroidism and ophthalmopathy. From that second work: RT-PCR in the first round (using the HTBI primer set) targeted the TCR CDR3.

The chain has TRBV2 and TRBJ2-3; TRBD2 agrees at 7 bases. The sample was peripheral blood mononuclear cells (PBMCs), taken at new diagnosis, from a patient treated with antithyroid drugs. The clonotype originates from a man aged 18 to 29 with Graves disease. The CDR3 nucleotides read TGTGCCAGCAGTCGCCTGGGCGGGAGTGGTGATACGCAGTATTTT. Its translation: CASSRLGGSGDTQYF.